This entry lists 9 T cell receptor beta chains sequenced from one sample in a study of blood T cell repertoires in COVID-19. Data came from immunoSEQ multiplex PCR; TCRdb stores just in-frame clones and leaves some out. Among nearly 40,000 clones, roughly 80% were seen once, and the ten largest hold about 15%. Specimen: peripheral blood. These receptors all stem from a man aged 45 to 65 with active or convalescent COVID-19.

V is TRBV28 and J is TRBJ2-5; 9 nucleotides line up with TRBD1. Germline-derived CDR1 and CDR2 are MDHEN and SYDVKM. V was pared by 5 bases and J by 6 bases, with 10 bases of the junction left unmatched. This CDR3 has 15 amino acids. This chain's CDR3 is CASSPRTGVTKTQYF. In DNA, the CDR3 is TGTGCCAGCAGTCCTCGGACAGGGGTAACGAAGACCCAGTACTTC.

The rearrangement links TRBV7-9 to TRBJ1-5; D is possibly TRBD1 (6 bases). Germline values: CDR1 SEHNR, CDR2 FQNEAQ (reference sequence). This CDR3 is 16 amino acids long. V was pared by 4 bases and J by 7 bases, with 20 bases between. In DNA, the CDR3 is TGTGCCAGCAGCTCGACCCTACAGGGAGCAGGCCAGCCCCAGCATTTT. It yields the protein CASSSTLQGAGQPQHF.

The chain carries TRBV7-9 and TRBJ1-5; the D is unclear. This CDR3 region has 16 residues. CDR1 and CDR2 (germline): SEHNR, FQNEAQ (reference sequence). V was shortened by 0 bases and J by 2 bases, with 11 bases between the two germline ends. This chain's CDR3 is CASSLAVPSGNQPQHF. The CDR3 coding sequence is TGTGCCAGCAGCTTAGCTGTCCCTAGTGGCAATCAGCCCCAGCATTTT.

In this sample, this clone turned up once. This rearrangement joins TRBV19 to TRBJ2-1; the D gene is possibly TRBD1 (6 bases). The ends were cut back, 6 bases at V and 4 bases at J, with 13 bases in the middle. CDR1 is LNHDA, CDR2 SQIVND, per germline (reference sequence). This CDR3 spans 14 amino acids. CDR3 residues: CASRDGQKYNEQFF. Here the CDR3 DNA reads TGTGCCAGTAGAGACGGACAGAAATACAATGAGCAGTTCTTC.

The chain joins TRBV6-5 to TRBJ2-1, with D unclear. The CDR3 contains 11 residues. Germline CDR1 and CDR2: MNHEY and SVGAGI. V was shortened by 6 bases and J by 8 bases, with 8 bases between the two germline ends. This chain's CDR3 is CASRQSDEQFF. The CDR3 nucleotides read TGTGCCAGCAGACAGTCAGATGAGCAGTTCTTC.

The chain uses TRBV9 and TRBJ1-2; 7 positions agree with TRBD1. V was clipped by 4 bases and J by 4 bases; unmatched bases: 13. The germline CDR1 and CDR2 sequences are SGDLS and YYNGEE. The CDR3 spans 16 residues. Here the CDR3 DNA reads TGTGCCAGCAGCACCCGAACCGGGACAGTACCCTATGGCTACACCTTC. It is translated as CASSTRTGTVPYGYTF.

The chain recombines TRBV4-2 with TRBJ2-2; 9 positions agree with TRBD2. The CDR3 is 16 amino acids. CDR1 LGHNA and CDR2 YNFKEQ come from the germline V gene. V was pared by 0 bases and J by 6 bases, with 5 bases of the junction left unmatched. The CDR3 coding sequence is TGTGCCAGCAGCCAAGACCCGCGGGGGGGGGCCGGGGAGCTGTTTTTT. This translates into CASSQDPRGGAGELFF.

This rearrangement joins TRBV7-6 to TRBJ1-2, with D maybe TRBD1 (6 bases). The germline V gene encodes CDR1 SGHVS and CDR2 FNYEAQ. Trimming took off 2 bases at V and 2 bases at J, with 18 bases between the two ends. The CDR3 extends over 17 amino acids. As DNA, the CDR3 is TGTGCCAGCAGCTTAAGGCCCGCAGGGGACTACAACTATGGCTACACCTTC. Encoded protein: CASSLRPAGDYNYGYTF.

V is TRBV18 and J is TRBJ1-6, with TRBD1 as a possible D gene (5 bases). V was shortened by 0 bases and J by 6 bases, with 15 bases between the two germline ends. There are 17 residues in the CDR3. CDR1 and CDR2 from the germline V gene are KGHSH and LQKENI. CDR3: CASSPPPGLLRNSPLHF. In DNA form, the CDR3 reads TGTGCCAGCTCACCACCGCCAGGGCTACTTCGTAATTCACCCCTCCACTTT.